This T cell receptor (beta chain) was documented in a study of radiotherapy plus CTLA-4 blockade in lung cancer. Sequencing was performed with immunoSEQ multiplex PCR; in TCRdb, only in-frame clones are kept and a portion is missing. Found here are approximately 95,000 clones, more than 75% of them singletons; the top ten hold about 3.5%. V lost 4 bases, J lost 1 base, and 5 bases stayed unmatched. The CDR3 covers 15 residues. Germline-derived CDR1 and CDR2 are SGHNT and YYREEE (reference sequence). The genes are TRBV5-4 and TRBJ1-1; TRBD1 matches at 9 bases. The sequence came from a human donor with non-small cell lung cancer who had a partial response to radiotherapy plus ipilimumab. Sample: peripheral blood, taken from a patient treated with radiotherapy plus ipilimumab. The CDR3 loop reads CASSQPGQGNTEAFF. The CDR3 bases are TGTGCCAGCAGCCAACCGGGACAGGGGAACACTGAAGCTTTCTTT.